This T cell receptor (beta chain) derives from a study of T cell responses to AZD1222 COVID-19 vaccine. Findings and limits, study-wide: The sample set comprised mostly white British donors with more females, and clonal diversity was possibly underestimated. Dominant at 160-218 and 743-854, vaccine-associated CD4 TCRs also spanned spike.

Turning to this clone: Its antigen is unidentified.

The assay was immunoSEQ multiplex PCR, and TCRdb's table has in-frame clones only and misses some. The sample has 92,000 or so clones, about nine tenths seen once. The CDR3 runs 14 residues. The germline V gene has CDR1 LGHDT and CDR2 YNNKEL (reference sequence). V lost 0 bases to trimming and J lost 8 bases, with 13 bases between them. The sequence derives from an adult in good health. This sample comprised peripheral blood, obtained on day 0 of AZD1222 vaccination. The rearrangement links TRBV3-1 (or the pseudogene TRBV3-2) to TRBJ1-2; D not resolved. In DNA, the CDR3 is TGTGCCAGCAGCCAAGACAAACGTGTATACGGCTACACCTTC. This gives the protein CASSQDKRVYGYTF.